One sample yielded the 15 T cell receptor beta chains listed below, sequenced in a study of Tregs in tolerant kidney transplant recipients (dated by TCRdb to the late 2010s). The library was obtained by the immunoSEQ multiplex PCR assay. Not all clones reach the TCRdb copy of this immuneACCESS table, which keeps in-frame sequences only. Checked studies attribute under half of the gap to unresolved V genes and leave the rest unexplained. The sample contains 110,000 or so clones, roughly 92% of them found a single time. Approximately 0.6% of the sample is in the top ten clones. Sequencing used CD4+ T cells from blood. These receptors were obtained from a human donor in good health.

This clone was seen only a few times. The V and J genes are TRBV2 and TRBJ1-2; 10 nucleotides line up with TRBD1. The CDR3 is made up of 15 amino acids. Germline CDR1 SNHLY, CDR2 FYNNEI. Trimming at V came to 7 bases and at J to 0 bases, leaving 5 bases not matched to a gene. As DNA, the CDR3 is TGTGCCAGCACCGGGACAGGGGCCACTAACTATGGCTACACCTTC. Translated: CASTGTGATNYGYTF.

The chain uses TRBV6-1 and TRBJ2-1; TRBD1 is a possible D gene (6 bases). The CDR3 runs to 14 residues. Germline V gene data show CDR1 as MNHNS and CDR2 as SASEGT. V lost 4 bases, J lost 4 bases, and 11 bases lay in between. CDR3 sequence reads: CASSAGQLYNEQFF. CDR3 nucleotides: TGTGCCAGCAGTGCAGGACAGCTTTACAATGAGCAGTTCTTC.

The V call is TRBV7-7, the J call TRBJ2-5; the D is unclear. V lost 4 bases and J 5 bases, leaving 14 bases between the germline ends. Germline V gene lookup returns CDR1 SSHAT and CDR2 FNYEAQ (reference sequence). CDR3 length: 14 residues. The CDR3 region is CASSSTGAGETQYF. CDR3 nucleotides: TGTGCCAGCAGCTCGACGGGCGCTGGCGAGACCCAGTACTTC.

The CDR3 loop reads CASSFNPNPAYEQYF. The CDR3 DNA reads TGTGCCAGCAGCTTCAACCCAAATCCTGCCTACGAGCAGTACTTC. The chain employs TRBV11-2 and TRBJ2-7, with unresolved D. Germline values: CDR1 SGHAT, CDR2 FQNNGV. V was cut by 3 bases and J by 2 bases, with 14 bases left in between. The CDR3 is 15 amino acids.

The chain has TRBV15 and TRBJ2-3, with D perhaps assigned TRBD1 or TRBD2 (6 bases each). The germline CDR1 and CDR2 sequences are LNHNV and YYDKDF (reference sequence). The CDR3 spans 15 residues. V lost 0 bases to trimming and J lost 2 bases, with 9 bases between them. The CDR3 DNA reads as TGTGCCACCAGCAGAGACAGGGGACTCACAGATACGCAGTATTTT. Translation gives CATSRDRGLTDTQYF.

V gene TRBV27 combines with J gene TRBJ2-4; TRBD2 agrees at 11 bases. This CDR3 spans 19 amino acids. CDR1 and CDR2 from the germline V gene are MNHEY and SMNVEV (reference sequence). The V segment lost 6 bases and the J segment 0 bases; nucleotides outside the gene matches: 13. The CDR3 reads CASRPRLAGSNIAKNIQYF. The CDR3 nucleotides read TGTGCCAGCAGGCCTCGACTAGCGGGAAGCAATATAGCCAAAAACATTCAGTACTTC.

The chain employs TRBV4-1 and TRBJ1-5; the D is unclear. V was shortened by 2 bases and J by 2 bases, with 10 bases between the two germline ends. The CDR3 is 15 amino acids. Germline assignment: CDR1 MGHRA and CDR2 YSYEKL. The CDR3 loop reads CASSQRSVGNQPQHF. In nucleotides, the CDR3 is TGCGCCAGCAGCCAACGGAGTGTTGGCAATCAGCCCCAGCATTTT.

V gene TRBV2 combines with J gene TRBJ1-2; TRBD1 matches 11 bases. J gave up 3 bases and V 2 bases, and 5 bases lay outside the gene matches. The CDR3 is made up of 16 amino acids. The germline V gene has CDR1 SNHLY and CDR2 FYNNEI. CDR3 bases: TGTGCCAGCAGTGAATATCGGACAGGGGGCGACTATGGCTACACCTTC. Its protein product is CASSEYRTGGDYGYTF.

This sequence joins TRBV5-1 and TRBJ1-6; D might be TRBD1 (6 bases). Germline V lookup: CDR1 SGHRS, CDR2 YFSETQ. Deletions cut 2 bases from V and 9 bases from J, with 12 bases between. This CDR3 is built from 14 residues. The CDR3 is CASSFEGGGSPLHF. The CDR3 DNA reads TGCGCCAGCAGCTTTGAGGGAGGGGGTTCACCCCTCCACTTT.

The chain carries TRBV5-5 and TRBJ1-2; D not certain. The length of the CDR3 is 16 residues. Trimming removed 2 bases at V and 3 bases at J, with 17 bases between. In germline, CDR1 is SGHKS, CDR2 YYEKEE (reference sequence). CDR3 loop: CASSFAAQASDYGYTF. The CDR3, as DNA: TGTGCCAGCAGCTTCGCTGCGCAGGCTAGCGACTATGGCTACACCTTC.

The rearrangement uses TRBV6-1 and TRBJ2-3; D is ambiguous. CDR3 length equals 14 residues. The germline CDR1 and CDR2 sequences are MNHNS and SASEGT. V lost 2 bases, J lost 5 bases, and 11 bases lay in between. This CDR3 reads CASSERYKGDTQYF. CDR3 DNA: TGTGCCAGCAGTGAAAGGTACAAGGGAGATACGCAGTATTTT.

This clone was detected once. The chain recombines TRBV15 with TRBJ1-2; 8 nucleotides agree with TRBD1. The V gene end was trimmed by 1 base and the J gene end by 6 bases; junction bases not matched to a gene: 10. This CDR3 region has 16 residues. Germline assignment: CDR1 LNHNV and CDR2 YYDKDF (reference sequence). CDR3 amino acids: CATSRGNRDRSNGYTF. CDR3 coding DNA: TGTGCCACCAGCAGAGGAAACCGGGACAGGAGTAATGGCTACACCTTC.

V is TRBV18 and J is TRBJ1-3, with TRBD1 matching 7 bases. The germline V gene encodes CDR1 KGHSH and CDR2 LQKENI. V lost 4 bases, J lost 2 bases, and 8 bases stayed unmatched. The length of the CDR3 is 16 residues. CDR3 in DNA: TGTGCCAGCTCACAGGGACAGCCGGCTGCTGGAAACACCATATATTTT. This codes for CASSQGQPAAGNTIYF.

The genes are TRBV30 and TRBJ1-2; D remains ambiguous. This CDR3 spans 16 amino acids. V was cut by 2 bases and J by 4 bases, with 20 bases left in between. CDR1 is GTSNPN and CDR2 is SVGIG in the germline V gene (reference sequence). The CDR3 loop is CAWSRPGRLTPYGYTF. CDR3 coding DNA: TGTGCCTGGAGTAGGCCGGGCAGGCTCACACCCTATGGCTACACCTTC.

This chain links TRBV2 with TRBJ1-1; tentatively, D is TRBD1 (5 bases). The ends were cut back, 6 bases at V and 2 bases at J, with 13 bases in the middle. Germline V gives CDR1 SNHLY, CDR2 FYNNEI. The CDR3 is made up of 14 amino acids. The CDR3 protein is CASSIERGNTEAFF. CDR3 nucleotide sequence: TGTGCCAGCAGCATTGAGAGGGGAAACACTGAAGCTTTCTTT.